These 15 T cell receptor beta chains came from one sample sequenced in a study of blood T cell repertoires in COVID-19. This table comes from immunoSEQ multiplex PCR, and its TCRdb copy is limited to in-frame clones, with some not included. The sample carries about 380,000 clones, about 88% recorded once. Sequenced: PBMCs or T cells enriched from blood (not recorded which). These receptor sequences come from a woman between 18 and 30 years old who had recovered from COVID-19.

This clone was counted once. V gene TRBV7-2 combines with J gene TRBJ2-5, with 7 bases aligning to TRBD2. Germline lookup yields CDR1 SGHTA and CDR2 FQGNSA. The CDR3 runs 16 residues. V shed 1 base, J shed 0 bases, and the junction held 5 bases outside the gene matches. CDR3 sequence: CASSLVFGGYQETQYF. CDR3 bases: TGTGCCAGCAGCTTAGTCTTCGGGGGGTACCAAGAGACCCAGTACTTC. The variable domain in full, completed from reference TRBV7-2 and TRBJ2-5, reads GAGVSQSPSNKVTEKGKDVELRCDPISGHTALYWYRQSLGQGLEFLIYFQGNSAPDKSGLPSDRFSAERTGGSVSTLTIQRTQQEDSAVYLCASSLVFGGYQETQYFGPGTRLLVL.

J is TRBJ2-3 and V is TRBV15; the D is unclear. This CDR3 spans 14 amino acids. V was clipped by 9 bases and J by 0 bases, with 13 bases between them. Germline CDR1 reads LNHNV; CDR2 reads YYDKDF (reference sequence). The CDR3, as DNA: TGTGCCACGGCGGAAGCGCCTAGCACAGATACGCAGTATTTT. Its protein product is CATAEAPSTDTQYF.

This clone appeared once. The chain carries TRBV6-6 and TRBJ2-7, with 10 nucleotides matching TRBD1. CDR1 is MNHNY and CDR2 is SVGAGI in the germline V gene (reference sequence). Unmatched junction bases numbered 5, after V lost 6 bases and J lost 3 bases. The CDR3 has 14 residues. CDR3 loop: CASSRGQGNYEQYF. Written as DNA, the CDR3 is TGTGCCAGCAGCCGGGGACAGGGGAACTACGAGCAGTACTTC.

This sequence joins TRBV21-1 and TRBJ2-7; the table calls TRBD1, which could not be checked here. TRBV21-1 is termed a pseudogene. The CDR3 contains 13 residues. CDR3 in DNA: TGTGCCAGCCCCATCACAGGGCACCACGAGCAGTACTTC. Its translation is CASPITGHHEQYF.

The chain couples TRBV2 to TRBJ1-1, with 7 positions matching TRBD1. Trimming removed 6 bases from V and 1 base from J; junction bases left unmatched: 8. The germline V gene encodes CDR1 SNHLY and CDR2 FYNNEI. The CDR3 contains 15 residues. Here the CDR3 DNA reads TGTGCCAGCAGCCAACTGGGACAGAGGAACACTGAAGCTTTCTTT. This gives the protein CASSQLGQRNTEAFF.

This clone was found once. V gene TRBV11-2 combines with J gene TRBJ2-7; D ambiguous. V gave up 1 base and J gave up 3 bases, with 10 bases separating them. This CDR3 has 14 residues. Germline values: CDR1 SGHAT, CDR2 FQNNGV. CDR3 residues: CASSLGVELYEQYF. In nucleotides, the CDR3 is TGTGCCAGCAGCTTAGGCGTCGAACTCTACGAGCAGTACTTC.

V usage is TRBV4-3 and J usage is TRBJ1-1, with 9 bases identical to TRBD1. The germline gives CDR1 LGHNA, CDR2 YSLEER. The ends lost 0 bases at V and 8 bases at J; junction bases unmatched: 10. The CDR3 totals 16 residues. CDR3 sequence: CASSQDSSGQGPEAFF. CDR3 nucleotide sequence: TGCGCCAGCAGCCAAGATTCCTCCGGACAGGGGCCAGAAGCTTTCTTT.

The chain recombines TRBV6-5 with TRBJ1-2, with TRBD1 matching over 7 bases. The CDR3 is 15 amino acids. The ends lost 5 bases at V and 6 bases at J; junction bases unmatched: 12. CDR1 and CDR2 from the germline V gene are MNHEY and SVGAGI. CDR3 DNA: TGTGCCAGCAGTCAGCTGACAGGGATAGGTGATGGCTACACCTTC. It encodes CASSQLTGIGDGYTF.

This clone was counted a single time. The V call is TRBV19, the J call TRBJ2-2; D is possibly TRBD1 (5 bases). V was trimmed by 1 base and J by 7 bases, leaving 7 bases between them. There are 13 residues in the CDR3. Germline CDR1 and CDR2: LNHDA and SQIVND (reference sequence). For the CDR3, the DNA is TGTGCCAGTAGTATAGGGGGCTTCGGGGAGCTGTTTTTT. It specifies CASSIGGFGELFF.

V is TRBV3-1 (or the pseudogene TRBV3-2) and J is TRBJ1-1; 7 bases match TRBD1. CDR1 LGHDT and CDR2 YNNKEL come from the germline V gene (reference sequence). This CDR3 spans 15 amino acids. Trimming removed 0 bases from V and 5 bases from J; junction bases left unmatched: 6. The CDR3 loop reads CASSQDVGQLTEAFF. The CDR3 DNA reads TGTGCCAGCAGCCAAGATGTGGGACAGTTAACTGAAGCTTTCTTT.

This clone appeared a single time. The chain is built from TRBV23-1 and TRBJ1-4; TRBD1 matches at 10 bases. TRBV23-1 qualifies as an ORF whose function is uncertain. Trimming removed 4 bases from V and 7 bases from J; junction bases left unmatched: 3. The CDR3 runs to 14 residues. This chain's CDR3 is CASSPDRGGEKLFF. CDR3 bases: TGCGCCAGCAGTCCGGACAGGGGGGGTGAAAAACTGTTTTTT.

This sequence joins TRBV3-1 (or the pseudogene TRBV3-2) and TRBJ2-3; 12 bases agree with TRBD2. CDR3 length equals 15 residues. With V trimmed by 9 bases and J by 0 bases, 4 bases remained unmatched. Germline V gene sequence: CDR1 LGHDT, CDR2 YNNKEL (reference sequence). CDR3 amino acids: CASTSGGTSTDTQYF. In nucleotides, the CDR3 is TGTGCCAGTACTAGCGGGGGGACTAGCACAGATACGCAGTATTTT.

As concerns this clone: At one end the junction does not follow the germline gene, possibly because of a read error. This chain uses TRBV7-7 with TRBJ2-5; the match to TRBD2 covers 16 bases. The V gene's germline CDR1 is SSHAT and CDR2 FNYEAQ (reference sequence). The CDR3 contains 17 residues. The CDR3 nucleotides read TGTGCTAGCAGCTTGGGACTAGCGGGGGGGTACCAAGAGACCCAGTACTTC. Protein product: CASSLGLAGGYQETQYF. Together with reference TRBV7-7 and TRBJ2-5, the CDR3 gives the full variable domain: GAGVSQSPRYKVTKRGQDVTLRCDPISSHATLYWYQQALGQGPEFLTYFNYEAQPDKSGLPSDRFSAERPEGSISTLTIQRTEQRDSAMYRCASSLGLAGGYQETQYFGPGTRLLVL.

The V and J genes are TRBV9 and TRBJ2-4; D may be TRBD1 (6 bases). The V end lost 0 bases, the J end lost 6 bases, and 13 bases lay between the germline ends. The CDR3 has 15 residues. The germline V gene encodes CDR1 SGDLS and CDR2 YYNGEE. DNA for the CDR3: TGTGCCAGCAGCGTAGACGGTCAGGGGTTAAACATTCAGTACTTC. Its protein is CASSVDGQGLNIQYF.

CDR3 coding DNA: TGTGCCAGCAGTTACACACGAGGGGGAAATGAAAAACTGTTTTTT. It encodes CASSYTRGGNEKLFF. J is TRBJ1-4 and V is TRBV6-5; the D gene is possibly TRBD1 (6 bases). The CDR3 contains 15 residues. CDR1 and CDR2 from the germline V gene are MNHEY and SVGAGI. V lost 2 bases and J lost 5, with 12 bases in between.